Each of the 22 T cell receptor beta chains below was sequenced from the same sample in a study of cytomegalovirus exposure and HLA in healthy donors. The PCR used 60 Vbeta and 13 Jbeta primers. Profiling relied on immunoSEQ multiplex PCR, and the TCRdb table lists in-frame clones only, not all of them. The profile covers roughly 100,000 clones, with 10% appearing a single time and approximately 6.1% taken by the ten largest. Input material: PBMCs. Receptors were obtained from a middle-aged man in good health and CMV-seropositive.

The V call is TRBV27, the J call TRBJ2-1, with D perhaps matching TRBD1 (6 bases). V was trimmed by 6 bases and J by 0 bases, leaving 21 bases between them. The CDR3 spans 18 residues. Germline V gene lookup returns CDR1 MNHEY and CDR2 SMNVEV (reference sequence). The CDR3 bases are TGTGCCAGCAGGCCCACCCAAGGGACACTGAGCTCCTACAATGAGCAGTTCTTC. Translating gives CASRPTQGTLSSYNEQFF.

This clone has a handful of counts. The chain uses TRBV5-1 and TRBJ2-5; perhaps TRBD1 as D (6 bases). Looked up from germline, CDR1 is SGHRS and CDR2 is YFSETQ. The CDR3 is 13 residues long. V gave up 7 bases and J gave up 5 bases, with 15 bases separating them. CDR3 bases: TGCGCCAGCGCGCCAGGGGTCCGGGAGACCCAGTACTTC. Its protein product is CASAPGVRETQYF.

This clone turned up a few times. This CDR3 is CSAHRREQFF. In DNA, the CDR3 is TGCAGTGCCCATCGTAGAGAGCAGTTCTTC. The chain has TRBV20-1 and TRBJ2-1, with D unresolved. The V gene lost 6 bases and the J gene lost 10 bases, with 10 bases spanning the gap. The CDR3 has 10 residues. Germline V lookup: CDR1 DFQATT, CDR2 SNEGSKA (reference sequence).

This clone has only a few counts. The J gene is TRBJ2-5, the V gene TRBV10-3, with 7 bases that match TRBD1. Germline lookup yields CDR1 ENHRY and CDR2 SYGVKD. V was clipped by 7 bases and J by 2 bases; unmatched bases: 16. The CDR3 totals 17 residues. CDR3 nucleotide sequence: TGTGCCATCATGATTCCAAAGACAGGGAGCGGTCAAGAGACCCAGTACTTC. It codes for CAIMIPKTGSGQETQYF.

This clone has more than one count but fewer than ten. The CDR3 DNA follows: TGCGCCAGCAGCTTTGGAGGGGAAAGCAATCAGCCCCAGCATTTT. This gives the protein CASSFGGESNQPQHF. The chain links TRBV5-1 to TRBJ1-5, with D tentatively TRBD1 (5 bases). The CDR3 contains 15 residues. Germline V lookup: CDR1 SGHRS, CDR2 YFSETQ. With 2 bases removed from V and 1 base from J, the gap between germline ends came to 10 bases.

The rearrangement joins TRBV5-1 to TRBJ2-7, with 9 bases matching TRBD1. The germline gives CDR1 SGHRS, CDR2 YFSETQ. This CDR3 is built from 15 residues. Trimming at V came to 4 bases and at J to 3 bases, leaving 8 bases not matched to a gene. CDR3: CASSTEPGQGYEQYF. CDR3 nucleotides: TGCGCCAGCAGCACGGAACCGGGACAGGGCTACGAGCAGTACTTC. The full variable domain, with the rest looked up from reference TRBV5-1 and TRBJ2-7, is KAGVTQTPRYLIKTRGQQVTLSCSPISGHRSVSWYQQTPGQGLQFLFEYFSETQRNKGNFPGRFSGRQFSNSRSEMNVSTLELGDSALYLCASSTEPGQGYEQYFGPGTRLTVT.

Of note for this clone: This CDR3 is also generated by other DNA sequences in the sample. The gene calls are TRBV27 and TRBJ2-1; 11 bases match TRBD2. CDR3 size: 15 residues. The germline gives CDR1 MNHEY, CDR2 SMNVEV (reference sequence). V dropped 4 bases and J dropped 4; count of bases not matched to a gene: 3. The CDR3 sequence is CASSSGTSGYNEQFF. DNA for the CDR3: TGTGCCAGCAGTTCGGGGACTAGCGGTTACAATGAGCAGTTCTTC.

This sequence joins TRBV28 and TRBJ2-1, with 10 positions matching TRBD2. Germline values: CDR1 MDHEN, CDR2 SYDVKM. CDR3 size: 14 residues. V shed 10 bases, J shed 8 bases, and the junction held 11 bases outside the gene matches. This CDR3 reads CATSEGTSADEQFF. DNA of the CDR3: TGTGCCACCTCAGAAGGGACTAGCGCGGATGAGCAGTTCTTC.

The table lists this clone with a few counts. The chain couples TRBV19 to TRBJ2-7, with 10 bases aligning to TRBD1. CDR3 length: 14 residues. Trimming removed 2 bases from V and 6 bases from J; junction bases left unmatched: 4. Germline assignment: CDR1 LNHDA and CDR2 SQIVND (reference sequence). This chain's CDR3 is CASSIRQGALEQYF. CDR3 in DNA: TGTGCCAGTAGTATAAGACAGGGGGCTCTCGAGCAGTACTTC.

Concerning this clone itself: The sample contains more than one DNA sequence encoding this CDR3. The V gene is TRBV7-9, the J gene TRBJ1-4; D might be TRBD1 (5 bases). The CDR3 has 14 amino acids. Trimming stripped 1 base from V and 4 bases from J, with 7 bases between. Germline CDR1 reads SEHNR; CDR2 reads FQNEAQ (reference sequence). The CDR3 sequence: CASSLGGDNEKLFF. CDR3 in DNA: TGTGCCAGCAGCTTAGGGGGGGATAATGAAAAACTGTTTTTT.

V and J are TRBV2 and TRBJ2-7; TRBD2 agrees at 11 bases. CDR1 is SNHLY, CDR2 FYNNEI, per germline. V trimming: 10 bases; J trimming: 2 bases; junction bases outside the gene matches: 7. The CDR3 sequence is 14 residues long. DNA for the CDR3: TGTGCCACTTTGGGACTAGCGGATACCTACGAGCAGTACTTC. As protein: CATLGLADTYEQYF.

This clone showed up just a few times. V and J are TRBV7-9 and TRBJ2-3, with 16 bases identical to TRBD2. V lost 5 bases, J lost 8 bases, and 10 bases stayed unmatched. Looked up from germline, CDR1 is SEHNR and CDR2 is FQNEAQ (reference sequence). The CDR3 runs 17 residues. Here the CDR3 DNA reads TGTGCCAGCAGCCCATCCGGGACTAGCGGGAGGGTTCGTACGCAGTATTTT. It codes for CASSPSGTSGRVRTQYF.

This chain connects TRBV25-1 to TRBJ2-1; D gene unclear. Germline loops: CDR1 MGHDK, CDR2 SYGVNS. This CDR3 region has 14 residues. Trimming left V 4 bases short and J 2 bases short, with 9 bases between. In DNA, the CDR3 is TGTGCCAGCAGTGTAGGTGGAGCCTACAATGAGCAGTTCTTC. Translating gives CASSVGGAYNEQFF.

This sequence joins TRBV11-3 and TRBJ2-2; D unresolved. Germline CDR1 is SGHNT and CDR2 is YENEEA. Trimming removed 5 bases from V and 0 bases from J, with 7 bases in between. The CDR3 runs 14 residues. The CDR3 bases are TGTGCCAGCAGCGTTAGCTCGAACACCGGGGAGCTGTTTTTT. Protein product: CASSVSSNTGELFF.

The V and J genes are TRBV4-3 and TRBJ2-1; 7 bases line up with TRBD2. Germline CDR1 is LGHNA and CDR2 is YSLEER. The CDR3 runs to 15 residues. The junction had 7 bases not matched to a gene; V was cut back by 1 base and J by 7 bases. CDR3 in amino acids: CASSQAAGALNEQFF. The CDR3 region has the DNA TGCGCCAGCAGCCAAGCGGCGGGAGCGTTGAATGAGCAGTTCTTC.

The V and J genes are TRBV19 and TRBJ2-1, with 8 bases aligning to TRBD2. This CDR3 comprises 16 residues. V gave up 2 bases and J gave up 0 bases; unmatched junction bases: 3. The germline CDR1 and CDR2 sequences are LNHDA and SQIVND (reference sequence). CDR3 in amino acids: CASSILGTSSYNEQFF. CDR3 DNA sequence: TGTGCCAGTAGTATACTAGGGACTAGCTCCTACAATGAGCAGTTCTTC. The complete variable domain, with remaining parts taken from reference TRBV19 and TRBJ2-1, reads DGGITQSPKYLFRKEGQNVTLSCEQNLNHDAMYWYRQDPGQGLRLIYYSQIVNDFQKGDIAEGYSVSREKKESFPLTVTSAQKNPTAFYLCASSILGTSSYNEQFFGPGTRLTVL.

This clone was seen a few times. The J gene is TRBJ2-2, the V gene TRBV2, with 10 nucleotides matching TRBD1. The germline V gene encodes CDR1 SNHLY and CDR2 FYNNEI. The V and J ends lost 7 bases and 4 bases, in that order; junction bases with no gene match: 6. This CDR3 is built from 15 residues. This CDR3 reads CASTGGTGATGELFF. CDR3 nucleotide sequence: TGTGCCAGCACTGGAGGGACAGGGGCCACCGGGGAGCTGTTTTTT.

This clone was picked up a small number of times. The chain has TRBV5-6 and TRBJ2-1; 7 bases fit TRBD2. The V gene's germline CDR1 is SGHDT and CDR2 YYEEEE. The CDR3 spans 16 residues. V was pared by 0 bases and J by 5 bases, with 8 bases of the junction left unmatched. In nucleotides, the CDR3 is TGTGCCAGCAGCTTGGATGCGGGGGAATTACACAATGAGCAGTTCTTC. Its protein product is CASSLDAGELHNEQFF. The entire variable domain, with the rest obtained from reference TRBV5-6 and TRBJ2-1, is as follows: DAGVTQSPTHLIKTRGQQVTLRCSPKSGHDTVSWYQQALGQGPQFIFQYYEEEERQRGNFPDRFSGHQFPNYSSELNVNALLLGDSALYLCASSLDAGELHNEQFFGPGTRLTVL.

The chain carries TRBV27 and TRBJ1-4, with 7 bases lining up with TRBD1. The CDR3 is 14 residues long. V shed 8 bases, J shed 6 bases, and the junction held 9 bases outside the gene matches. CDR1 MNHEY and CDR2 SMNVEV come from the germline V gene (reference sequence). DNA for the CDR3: TGTGCCAGCGCCTCCGGGACAGACTATGAAAAACTGTTTTTT. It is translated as CASASGTDYEKLFF.

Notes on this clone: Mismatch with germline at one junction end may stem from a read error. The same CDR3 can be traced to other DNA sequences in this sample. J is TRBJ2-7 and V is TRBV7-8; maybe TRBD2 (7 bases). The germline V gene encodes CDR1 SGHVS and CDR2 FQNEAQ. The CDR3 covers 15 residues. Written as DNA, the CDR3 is TGCGCCAGCAGCTTAGACGCGGGGGCAGGATACGAGCAGTACTTC. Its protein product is CASSLDAGAGYEQYF.

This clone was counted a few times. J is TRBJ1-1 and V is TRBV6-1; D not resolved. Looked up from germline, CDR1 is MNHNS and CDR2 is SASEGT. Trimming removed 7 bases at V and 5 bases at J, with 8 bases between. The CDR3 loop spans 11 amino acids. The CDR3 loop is CASIRRTEAFF. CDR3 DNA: TGTGCCAGCATTCGGCGGACTGAAGCTTTCTTT.

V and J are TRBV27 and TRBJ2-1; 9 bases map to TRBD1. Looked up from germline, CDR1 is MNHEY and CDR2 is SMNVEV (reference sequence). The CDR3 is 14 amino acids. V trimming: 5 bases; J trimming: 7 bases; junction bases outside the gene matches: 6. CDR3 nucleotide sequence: TGTGCCAGCAGTCCGACGACAGGGGGGAATGAGCAGTTCTTC. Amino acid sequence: CASSPTTGGNEQFF.